The next 3 T cell receptor beta chains were all read from a single sample in a study of T cell responses to AZD1222 COVID-19 vaccine. Produced via immunoSEQ multiplex PCR; TCRdb's table is partial and in-frame only. The sample shows 90,000 to 130,000 clones, 84% of them seen only once. The sequences come from peripheral blood, collected on day 0 of AZD1222 vaccination. All receptors come from an adult in good health.

The rearrangement joins TRBV10-1 to TRBJ2-3; TRBD2 agrees at 11 bases. Losses at the gene ends were 4 bases for V and 2 bases for J; bases not matched to a gene: 8. The CDR3 extends over 17 amino acids. Germline V lookup: CDR1 WNHNN, CDR2 SYGVQD (reference sequence). CDR3 amino acids: CASSATTSGTFTDTQYF. The CDR3 nucleotides are TGCGCCAGCAGTGCGACGACTAGCGGGACCTTCACAGATACGCAGTATTTT.

The chain couples TRBV7-2 to TRBJ2-7, with 9 bases lining up with TRBD2. The CDR3 spans 15 residues. V lost 5 bases to trimming and J lost 9 bases; unmatched junction nucleotides: 14. CDR1 is SGHTA and CDR2 is FQGNSA in the germline V gene. The CDR3 spells CASSAVAGVSRPQYF. CDR3 bases: TGTGCCAGCAGCGCAGTAGCGGGAGTCTCTCGGCCGCAGTACTTC.

This clone was detected once. The chain links TRBV6-2 or TRBV6-3 to TRBJ1-2; D might be TRBD1 (5 bases). This CDR3 comprises 15 residues. With 1 base removed from V and 6 bases from J, the gap between germline ends came to 15 bases. Per germline, CDR1 MNHEY and CDR2 SVGEGT. The CDR3 DNA reads as TGTGCCAGCAGTTACTTCGTGGGGACCTTGGATGGCTACACCTTC. This gives the protein CASSYFVGTLDGYTF.